Detailed here is one T cell receptor beta chain. It has no known antigen specificity. No base quality information exists; no much larger clone differs at one position. The entry originates in a study of T cells in localized non-small cell lung cancer (dated by TCRdb to 2019 to 2021). Study-wide context: The study analyzed T cell repertoires of hundreds of early-stage NSCLC patients, comparing tumors and uninvolved tumor-adjacent lungs. The cohort consisted of approximately 220 treatment-naive NSCLC patients whose localized lung tumors had been resected. The mean age of the NSCLC patients was around 67 years, with roughly 120 men and over 100 women. The investigation overall reported the following: Because the study design was exploratory, TCR variables were selected using unadjusted p-values without false-discovery rate correction. A median of 57 of the top 100 tumor clones were detected in paired uninvolved adjacent lung, and 25 to 35 of these tumor clones were also found among the top 100 clones of the paired uninvolved adjacent lung. The highest T cell clonality was observed in uninvolved tumor-adjacent lung, where clonality exceeded that of tumor, suggesting that antigenic responses were more focused in uninvolved tumor-adjacent lung. Longer overall survival was associated with higher blood T cell density, whereas shorter survival was associated with higher adjacent-lung clonality. Multi-region tumor sequencing was not performed, so intratumor heterogeneity could not be excluded.

TCR beta CDR3 regions were sequenced from DNA using the immunoSEQ Assay. Concerning the study's data processing: T cell density was computed as TCR beta template counts normalized to usable DNA estimated by amplifying housekeeping genes. The preseqR package was used to estimate richness by extrapolating to 400,000 templates for PBMC samples and to 120,000 templates for tissue samples. Clonality was defined by subtracting Pielou's evenness from one. To identify tissue-enriched TCRs, differential abundance testing was run on productive amino-acid clonotypes with a minimum total count of 5 and an alpha of 0.1. The Jaccard Index and the Morisita Overlap Index were used to quantify repertoire overlap between compartments. GLIPH grouped TCR beta CDR3s together with public tetramer-defined viral CDR3s, and a viral motif had to include at least three viral sequences and show V-gene enrichment. TCRdb provides this immuneACCESS table in a form limited to in-frame rearrangements. Some clones are lacking; in checked studies, under half of them reflect an unresolved V gene, and why the rest are absent is not known. V, J and clone size are those of that table, while D and trimming were read from the DNA. This sample gives 32,000 or so clones in total; around 90% of them show up just once. The ten largest clones take up about 3.9% of the sample.

Relative to germline, V is missing 4 bases and J is missing 6 bases, with 7 bases of the junction outside any gene match. The CDR3 numbers 17 residues from cysteine through phenylalanine. Of the read, only the CDR3 DNA is kept; its 51 bases are in frame from base 1. CDR1 and CDR2 were assigned from the germline V gene as SGHRS and YFSETQ. At diagnosis, peripheral blood, uninvolved tumor-adjacent lung and tumor were collected and were preserved as a mix of fresh-frozen and FFPE material. For TCR repertoire profiling, blood samples were analyzed in the form of peripheral blood mononuclear cells. The specimen was peripheral blood, collected before any cancer treatment. The receptor was isolated from a man aged 40 to 70 with stage I lung adenocarcinoma. The V and J segments used are TRBV5-1 and TRBJ2-1, and 16 bases in between align with TRBD2. The DNA is TGCGCCAGCAGCACCTCCGGGACTAGCGGGGGGGGCAATGAGCAGTTCTTC. Its protein product is CASSTSGTSGGGNEQFF.